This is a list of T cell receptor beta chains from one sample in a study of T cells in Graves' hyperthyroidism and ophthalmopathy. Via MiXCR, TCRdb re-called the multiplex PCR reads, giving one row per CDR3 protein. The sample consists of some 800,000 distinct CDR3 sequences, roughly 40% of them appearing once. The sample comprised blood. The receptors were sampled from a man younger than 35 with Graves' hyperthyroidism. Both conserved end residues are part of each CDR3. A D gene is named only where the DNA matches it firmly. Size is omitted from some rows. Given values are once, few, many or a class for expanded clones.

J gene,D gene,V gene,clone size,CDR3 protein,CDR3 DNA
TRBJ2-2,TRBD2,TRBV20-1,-,CSASSDSGGEHTGELFF,TGCAGTGCCAGCAGTGACTCGGGGGGTGAGCACACCGGGGAGCTGTTTTTT
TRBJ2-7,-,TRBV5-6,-,CASSTPGGGYEQYF,TGTGCCAGCAGCACCCCAGGTGGGGGCTACGAGCAGTACTTC
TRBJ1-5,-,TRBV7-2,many,CASSLDPSSNQPQHF,TGTGCCAGCAGCTTAGACCCCAGTAGCAATCAGCCCCAGCATTTT
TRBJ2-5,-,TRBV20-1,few,CSARGDLASETQYF,TGCAGTGCTAGAGGAGACCTAGCCTCAGAGACCCAGTACTTC
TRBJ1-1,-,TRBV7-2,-,CASSATGMNTEAFF,TGTGCCAGCAGTGCCACCGGGATGAACACTGAAGCTTTCTTT
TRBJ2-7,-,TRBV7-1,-,CASSSNSGREGVNEQYF,TGTGCCAGCAGCTCGAACAGCGGCAGGGAAGGAGTGAACGAGCAGTACTTC
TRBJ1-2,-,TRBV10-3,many,CAISREKVGYTF,TGTGCCATCAGTCGGGAGAAAGTCGGCTACACCTTC
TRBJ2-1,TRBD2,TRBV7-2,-,CASSPLADNEQFF,TGTGCCAGCAGCCCACTAGCGGACAATGAGCAGTTCTTC
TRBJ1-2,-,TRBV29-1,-,CSVYGGGYTF,TGCAGCGTTTATGGGGGAGGCTACACCTTC
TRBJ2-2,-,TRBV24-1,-,CASSELQGAGELFF,TGTGCCAGCAGCGAACTACAGGGAGCCGGGGAGCTGTTTTTT
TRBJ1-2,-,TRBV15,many,CATSRSDPSGYTF,TGTGCCACCAGCAGATCCGACCCGTCGGGCTACACCTTC
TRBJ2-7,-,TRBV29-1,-,CSPEGVQGEQYF,TGCAGCCCTGAGGGAGTCCAGGGGGAGCAGTACTTC
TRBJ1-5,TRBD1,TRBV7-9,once,CASSFTGTGMGPQHF,TGTGCCAGCAGCTTTACCGGGACAGGGATGGGGCCCCAGCATTTT
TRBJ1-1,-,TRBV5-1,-,CASSFRQSNTEAFF,TGCGCCAGCAGCTTCCGACAGTCAAACACTGAAGCTTTCTTT
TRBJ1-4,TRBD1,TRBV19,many,CASSTPYRGRREKLFF,TGTGCCAGTAGTACGCCGTACAGGGGGCGCCGAGAAAAACTGTTTTTT
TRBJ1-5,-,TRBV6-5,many,CASSYSSGNNQPQHF,TGTGCCAGCAGTTACTCGTCAGGTAACAATCAGCCCCAGCATTTT
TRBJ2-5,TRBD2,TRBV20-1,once,CSADRSSGSETQYF,TGCAGTGCTGACCGTTCTAGCGGGAGTGAGACCCAGTACTTC
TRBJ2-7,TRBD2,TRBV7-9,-,CASSSSTSARSYEQYF,TGTGCCAGCAGCTCCTCAACTAGCGCCCGATCCTACGAGCAGTACTTC
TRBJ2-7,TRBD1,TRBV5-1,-,CASSSEGDRVF,TGCGCCAGCAGCTCGGAGGGGGACAGGGTCTTC
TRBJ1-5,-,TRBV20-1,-,CSARDGYEQPQHF,TGCAGTGCTAGGGACGGCTACGAGCAGCCCCAGCATTTT
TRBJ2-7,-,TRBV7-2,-,CASSFPRQEQYF,TGTGCCAGCAGCTTCCCACGACAAGAGCAGTACTTC
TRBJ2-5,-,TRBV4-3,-,CASSLEAGPSWLETQYF,TGCGCCAGCAGCCTAGAAGCCGGGCCATCCTGGCTGGAGACCCAGTACTTC
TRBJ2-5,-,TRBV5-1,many,CASSLDGTQYF,TGTGCCAGCAGCTTAGATGGGACCCAGTACTTC
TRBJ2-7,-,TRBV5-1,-,CASSLALRRDEQYF,TGCGCCAGCAGCTTGGCCCTTCGACGGGACGAGCAGTACTTC
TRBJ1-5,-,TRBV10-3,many,CASTGTAYNQPQHF,TGTGCCAGCACGGGAACAGCCTACAATCAGCCCCAGCATTTT
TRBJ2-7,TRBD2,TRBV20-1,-,CSARAAGGFSRSSYEQYF,TGCAGTGCTAGGGCAGCGGGAGGGTTTAGCCGTAGCTCCTACGAGCAGTACTTC
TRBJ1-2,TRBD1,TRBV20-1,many,CSPAGTGAAYTF,TGCAGTCCGGCCGGGACAGGAGCCGCCTACACCTTC
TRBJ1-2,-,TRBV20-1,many,CSARVQGYGYTF,TGCAGTGCTAGAGTGCAGGGCTATGGCTACACCTTC
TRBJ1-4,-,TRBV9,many,CASSGPQTTNEKLFF,TGTGCCAGCAGCGGACCACAAACCACTAATGAAAAACTGTTTTTT
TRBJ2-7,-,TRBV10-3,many,CAISESQTTSSYEQYF,TGTGCCATCAGTGAGTCCCAGACCACCAGTTCGTACGAGCAGTACTTC
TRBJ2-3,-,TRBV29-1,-,CSGGWMTGTDTQYF,TGCAGCGGTGGGTGGATGACGGGCACAGATACGCAGTATTTT
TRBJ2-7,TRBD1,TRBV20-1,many,CSALGQDEQYF,TGCAGTGCCCTTGGACAGGACGAGCAGTACTTC
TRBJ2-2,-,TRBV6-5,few,CASSYSSVTGELFF,TGTGCCAGCAGTTACTCGTCAGTCACCGGGGAGCTGTTTTTT